The clone carrying this TCR beta chain was counted at least ten times. Its antigen is as yet unknown. Amplification of TCR alpha and beta CDR3 regions from RNA used iRepertoire nested multiplex PCR. Input was roughly 100-450 ng of tissue mRNA or PBMC total RNA. Via MiXCR, TCRdb re-called the multiplex PCR reads, giving one row per CDR3 protein. The data contain over 100,000 distinct CDR3 sequences, 25% to 30% of them singletons. The CDR3 sequence is 14 residues long. V shed 1 base and J shed 0 bases, with 7 bases lying between them. Germline CDR1 reads SEHNR; CDR2 reads FQNEAQ (reference sequence). This record comes from a study of glioma-infiltrating T cells. General study findings and limits: Non-neoplastic patients had below-expected tissue-blood divergence, while all gliomas exceeded expectation. Only very few CDR3 sequences appeared in both tissue and blood.

The sequenced sample was glioma tissue, nonneoplastic brain tissue, or PBMCs (not recorded which). The clonotype originates from a human donor with low-grade glioma or glioblastoma, undergoing nonglioma brain surgery, or in good health (not recorded which). The rearrangement links TRBV7-9 to TRBJ2-7, with D unresolved. The CDR3 bases are TGTGCCAGCAGCTTAGATGGACGCTCCTACGAGCAGTACTTC. Protein product: CASSLDGRSYEQYF.